The present T cell receptor (beta chain) was sequenced within a study of identical twins. TCRdb re-called the 5' RACE reads with MiXCR, one entry per CDR3 protein. Of about 240,000 distinct CDR3 sequences detected, about 10% appear once; the ten largest clones hold 9% to 10%. Germline CDR1 is SGDLS and CDR2 is YYNGEE. Between the trimmed V and J ends, which lost 2 bases and 5 bases, there was a span of 13 bases. This CDR3 spans 15 amino acids. V usage is TRBV9 and J usage is TRBJ1-4, with TRBD1 as a possible D gene (6 bases). The receptor's source is a man aged 50-59 years in good health. Sequencing input: memory T cells sorted from blood. Written as DNA, the CDR3 is TGTGCCAGCAGCGTTTCTGGGGGCCCAAATGAAAAACTGTTTTTT. It encodes CASSVSGGPNEKLFF.